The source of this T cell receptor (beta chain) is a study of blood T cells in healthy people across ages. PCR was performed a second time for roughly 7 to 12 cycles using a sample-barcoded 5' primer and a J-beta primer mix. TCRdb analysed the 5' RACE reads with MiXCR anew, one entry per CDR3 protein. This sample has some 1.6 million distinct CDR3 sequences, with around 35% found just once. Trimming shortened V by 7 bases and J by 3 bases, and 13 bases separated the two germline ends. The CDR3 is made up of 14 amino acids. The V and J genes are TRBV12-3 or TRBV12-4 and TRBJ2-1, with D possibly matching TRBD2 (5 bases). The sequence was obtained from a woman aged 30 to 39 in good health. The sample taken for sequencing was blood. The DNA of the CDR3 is TGTGCCAGCACCCGAGAGGGCGACTACAATGAGCAGTTCTTC. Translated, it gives CASTREGDYNEQFF.